This entry lists 20 T cell receptor beta chains sequenced from one sample in a study of identical twins. One entry per CDR3 protein results from TCRdb running MiXCR on the 5' RACE reads. The table lists 220,000 or so distinct CDR3 sequences, 5.5% to 8% of them singletons. Another study also made use of these data, one on yellow fever vaccine responses in identical twins.

The sample consisted of memory (CD45RO+) T cells sorted from blood. These receptor sequences come from a woman younger than 35 in good health.

There are a few counts of this clonotype. The chain uses TRBV9 and TRBJ2-1; D unclear. The V end was cut by 0 bases, the J end by 9 bases, with 10 bases between. Looked up from germline, CDR1 is SGDLS and CDR2 is YYNGEE. The CDR3 is 13 amino acids. The CDR3 is CASSVVWGSEQFF. The CDR3 coding sequence is TGTGCCAGCAGCGTAGTATGGGGAAGTGAGCAGTTCTTC.

This clonotype was recorded many times. The gene calls are TRBV4-1 and TRBJ1-1, with D perhaps matching TRBD1 (6 bases). The germline gives CDR1 MGHRA, CDR2 YSYEKL. The CDR3 is 14 amino acids. The V end was cut by 6 bases, the J end by 1 base, with 12 bases between. The CDR3 DNA sequence: TGCGCCAGCAGAAACAGGGCTACGAACACTGAAGCTTTCTTT. The encoded protein is CASRNRATNTEAFF.

This sequence joins TRBV21-1 and TRBJ2-1. TRBV21-1 is a known pseudogene. The CDR3 runs 16 residues. For the CDR3, the DNA is TGTGCCAGCAGCAAAGTATCCGGGAGCTCCTACAATGAGCAGTTCTTC. It yields the protein CASSKVSGSSYNEQFF.

This clonotype was seen a few times. The chain employs TRBV5-1 and TRBJ2-2; TRBD2 agrees at 12 bases. Trimming removed 4 bases from V and 5 bases from J; junction bases left unmatched: 6. CDR1 is SGHRS and CDR2 is YFSETQ in the germline V gene. The CDR3 has 16 residues. CDR3 nucleotide sequence: TGCGCCAGCAGCACCCCTAGCGGGAGGGAAACCGGGGAGCTGTTTTTT. This encodes CASSTPSGRETGELFF.

The V gene is TRBV18, the J gene TRBJ1-1; TRBD1 might be the D (5 bases). CDR1 is KGHSH and CDR2 is LQKENI in the germline V gene. V was trimmed by 5 bases and J by 3 bases, leaving 10 bases between them. The CDR3 extends over 13 amino acids. The CDR3 is CASSGGLDTEAFF. CDR3 DNA sequence: TGTGCCAGCTCAGGGGGGTTGGACACTGAAGCTTTCTTT.

This clonotype occurred a few times. The rearrangement links TRBV3-1 to TRBJ2-3, with D perhaps assigned TRBD1 or TRBD2 (5 bases each). The length of the CDR3 is 20 residues. From germline, CDR1 is LGHDT and CDR2 YNNKEL (reference sequence). Trimming shortened V by 1 base and J by 2 bases, and 25 bases separated the two germline ends. This CDR3 reads CASSQGRVRERGRATDTQYF. CDR3 bases: TGTGCCAGCAGCCAAGGTCGGGTGAGGGAAAGGGGCCGGGCCACAGATACGCAGTATTTT.

This clonotype was observed a handful of times. The chain combines TRBV6-5 with TRBJ2-7, with a possible D match to TRBD1 (5 bases). Per the germline V gene, CDR1 is MNHEY and CDR2 is SVGAGI. Trimming cost V 4 bases and J 9 bases, with 16 bases left between them. The CDR3 spans 13 residues. The chain's CDR3 is CASSSHSGFRQYV. As DNA, the CDR3 is TGTGCCAGCAGTTCTCACTCAGGGTTTCGGCAGTACGTC.

This clonotype was seen repeatedly, ten times or more. V and J are TRBV10-3 and TRBJ2-3; D is unresolved. CDR1 and CDR2 from the germline V gene are ENHRY and SYGVKD. The CDR3 runs to 13 residues. The V end was cut by 5 bases, the J end by 1 base, with 7 bases between. The CDR3 bases are TGTGCCATCAGTACTGTAGGCACAGATACGCAGTATTTT. Protein product: CAISTVGTDTQYF.

This clonotype was seen a handful of times. The V and J genes are TRBV29-1 and TRBJ2-1, with TRBD2 as a possible D gene (6 bases). Germline CDR1 and CDR2: SQVTM and ANQGSEA. V shed 7 bases and J shed 3 bases, with 19 bases lying between them. This CDR3 is built from 15 residues. The CDR3 DNA reads as TGCAGCGGGGTTACCGAACCGGAGGGCTACAATGAGCAGTTCTTC. Translating gives CSGVTEPEGYNEQFF.

V usage is TRBV5-5 and J usage is TRBJ2-7; D is unresolved. The CDR3 covers 14 residues. The germline V gene has CDR1 SGHKS and CDR2 YYEKEE (reference sequence). V dropped 6 bases and J dropped 3 bases, with 16 bases sitting between them. CDR3: CASTTGPTFYEQYF. The CDR3 bases are TGTGCCAGCACCACCGGGCCGACTTTCTACGAGCAGTACTTC.

This clonotype was counted ten times or more. This rearrangement joins TRBV25-1 to TRBJ2-1; a possible D gene is TRBD2 (6 bases). The CDR3 sequence is 16 residues long. The germline V gene encodes CDR1 MGHDK and CDR2 SYGVNS. Deletions cut 7 bases from V and 2 bases from J, with 18 bases between. DNA of the CDR3: TGTGCCAGCAATGACCACGCTAGCGCTGCCTACAATGAGCAGTTCTTC. Its translation is CASNDHASAAYNEQFF.

This chain's CDR3 is CAFSPLRATSGVGYEQFF. The CDR3 bases are TGTGCCTTCAGCCCCCTTCGGGCTACTAGCGGGGTCGGCTATGAGCAGTTCTTC. The gene calls are TRBV3-1 and TRBJ2-1, with 10 nucleotides matching TRBD2. This CDR3 has 18 amino acids. V shed 11 bases, J shed 8 bases, and the junction held 24 bases outside the gene matches. Germline CDR1 reads LGHDT; CDR2 reads YNNKEL (reference sequence).

This clonotype has at least ten counts. The rearrangement links TRBV12-3 or TRBV12-4 to TRBJ2-1, with 7 bases matching TRBD1. The CDR3 spans 15 residues. The junction had 4 bases not matched to a gene; V was cut back by 2 bases and J by 3 bases. CDR3 loop: CASSLRGLYYNEQFF. As DNA, the CDR3 is TGTGCCAGCAGTTTAAGGGGGCTATACTACAATGAGCAGTTCTTC.

This clonotype was observed a few times. The chain employs TRBV28 and TRBJ2-1; weak D call: TRBD2 (6 bases). The CDR3 consists of 14 residues. Germline assignment: CDR1 MDHEN and CDR2 SYDVKM. Trimming took off 6 bases at V and 5 bases at J, with 14 bases between the two ends. The CDR3 coding sequence is TGTGCCAGCAGGGCTAGCGCGATAAACAATGAGCAGTTCTTC. Its translation: CASRASAINNEQFF.

The V and J genes are TRBV5-1 and TRBJ2-3; 8 nucleotides align to TRBD2. After removal of 2 bases from V and 4 bases from J, the junction contained 9 bases not matched to a gene. The CDR3 spans 16 residues. Germline V gene lookup returns CDR1 SGHRS and CDR2 YFSETQ. CDR3 nucleotide sequence: TGCGCCAGCAGCTTCCCCCGGGGGGGGTCGGCAGATACGCAGTATTTT. Its translation is CASSFPRGGSADTQYF.

This clonotype has only a few counts. V is TRBV5-6 and J is TRBJ1-5; TRBD1 is a possible D gene (6 bases). The CDR3 runs 15 residues. V was clipped by 3 bases and J by 7 bases, with 17 bases between them. Germline-derived CDR1 and CDR2 are SGHDT and YYEEEE. In DNA, the CDR3 is TGTGCCAGCAGCTCACAGGGAAGTTCAAGACAGCCCCAGCATTTT. This translates into CASSSQGSSRQPQHF.

The chain uses TRBV19 and TRBJ2-2; D gene uncertain. V was cut by 6 bases and J by 8 bases, with 7 bases left in between. Per germline, CDR1 LNHDA and CDR2 SQIVND (reference sequence). The CDR3 consists of 11 residues. The CDR3 sequence: CASSRRGELFF. The CDR3 nucleotides are TGTGCCAGTAGCAGGAGAGGGGAGCTGTTTTTT.

The chain has TRBV12-3 or TRBV12-4 and TRBJ2-1; tentatively, D is TRBD2 (6 bases). The V and J ends lost 4 bases and 5 bases respectively, with 9 bases between them. The CDR3 contains 13 residues. The CDR3 bases are TGTGCCAGCAGTTCGGGACTTAACAATGAGCAGTTCTTC. This gives the protein CASSSGLNNEQFF.

This clonotype was counted a few times. The gene calls are TRBV29-1 and TRBJ1-2; 11 bases are shared with TRBD1. V gave up 6 bases and J gave up 6 bases; unmatched junction bases: 6. Germline assignment: CDR1 SQVTM and CDR2 ANQGSEA. This CDR3 has 13 amino acids. CDR3 in amino acids: CSVLDRGRNGYTF. The CDR3 bases are TGCAGCGTACTGGACAGGGGGCGAAATGGCTACACCTTC.

The chain couples TRBV6-1 to TRBJ2-7; TRBD2 matches 8 bases. The CDR3 runs to 16 residues. Per the germline V gene, CDR1 is MNHNS and CDR2 is SASEGT. V lost 6 bases, J lost 6 bases, and 16 bases stayed unmatched. DNA for the CDR3: TGTGCCAGCAGCCGCTCGAAGGGACTAGGGAGCGGCGAGCAGTACTTC. This translates into CASSRSKGLGSGEQYF.